The rows below give T cell receptor beta chains drawn from one sample of a study of blood T cell repertoires in COVID-19. Profiling relied on immunoSEQ multiplex PCR, and the TCRdb table lists in-frame clones only, not all of them. The sample holds under 250,000 clones, about 83% seen once. The sequencing sample was made of peripheral blood. These receptors all come from a human donor in a cohort sampled during active COVID-19. CDR3s include the opening cysteine and the closing phenylalanine or tryptophan. Each record gives: J gene, clone size, V gene, D gene, CDR3 protein, CDR3 DNA. D genes are given only for firm matches. Rows may omit the clone size; those that give it use once, few, many or a size class.

J gene: TRBJ2-1; clone size: .; V gene: TRBV5-8; D gene: TRBD2; CDR3 protein: CASSFGLAMGEQFF; CDR3 DNA: TGTGCCAGCAGCTTCGGACTAGCGATGGGTGAGCAGTTCTTC
J gene: TRBJ2-5; clone size: .; V gene: TRBV5-1; D gene: TRBD2; CDR3 protein: CASTRGGEETQYF; CDR3 DNA: TGCGCCAGCACCCGGGGGGGGGAAGAGACCCAGTACTTC
J gene: TRBJ1-5; clone size: .; V gene: TRBV6-5; D gene: .; CDR3 protein: CASSIHSNQPQHF; CDR3 DNA: TGTGCCAGCAGTATCCATAGCAATCAGCCCCAGCATTTT
J gene: TRBJ2-7; clone size: .; V gene: TRBV30; D gene: TRBD2; CDR3 protein: CAWIAGGAVYEQYF; CDR3 DNA: TGTGCCTGGATAGCGGGGGGGGCCGTCTACGAGCAGTACTTC
J gene: TRBJ2-7; clone size: .; V gene: TRBV7-2; D gene: TRBD1; CDR3 protein: CASSLGTGVYEQYF; CDR3 DNA: TGTGCCAGCAGCTTAGGGACAGGGGTCTACGAGCAGTACTTC
J gene: TRBJ2-4; clone size: few; V gene: TRBV19; D gene: .; CDR3 protein: CASSIGGRGAKNIQYF; CDR3 DNA: TGTGCCAGTAGTATAGGTGGCAGGGGAGCCAAAAACATTCAGTACTTC
J gene: TRBJ1-5; clone size: .; V gene: TRBV19; D gene: .; CDR3 protein: CASSGSTAQHF; CDR3 DNA: TGTGCCAGCTCAGGGTCGACAGCACAGCATTTT
J gene: TRBJ2-7; clone size: .; V gene: TRBV18; D gene: .; CDR3 protein: CASSPDINSYEQYF; CDR3 DNA: TGTGCCAGCTCACCGGACATCAACTCCTACGAGCAGTACTTC
J gene: TRBJ1-5; clone size: once; V gene: TRBV12-5; D gene: .; CDR3 protein: CASGFIRGSNQPQHF; CDR3 DNA: TGTGCTAGTGGTTTTATAAGGGGCAGCAATCAGCCCCAGCATTTT
J gene: TRBJ2-1; clone size: .; V gene: TRBV3-1/TRBV3-2; D gene: TRBD1; CDR3 protein: CASSPRDRTNEQFF; CDR3 DNA: TGTGCCAGCAGCCCACGGGACAGGACAAATGAGCAGTTCTTC
J gene: TRBJ2-2; clone size: .; V gene: TRBV2; D gene: TRBD1; CDR3 protein: CASSRQGATGELFF; CDR3 DNA: TGTGCCAGCAGCCGACAGGGGGCGACCGGGGAGCTGTTTTTT
J gene: TRBJ2-5; clone size: .; V gene: TRBV28; D gene: TRBD1; CDR3 protein: CASSSDRRTQYF; CDR3 DNA: TGTGCCAGCAGCTCGGACAGGCGGACCCAGTACTTC
J gene: TRBJ2-1; clone size: .; V gene: TRBV5-1; D gene: TRBD2; CDR3 protein: CASSVGLGIDNEQFF; CDR3 DNA: TGCGCCAGCAGCGTGGGACTAGGAATCGACAATGAGCAGTTCTTC
J gene: TRBJ1-2; clone size: few; V gene: TRBV28; D gene: TRBD1; CDR3 protein: CASSSGTGDYGYTF; CDR3 DNA: TGTGCCAGCAGTTCCGGGACAGGGGACTATGGCTACACCTTC
J gene: TRBJ2-3; clone size: .; V gene: TRBV19; D gene: .; CDR3 protein: CASSGGFSTDTQYF; CDR3 DNA: TGTGCCAGTAGTGGGGGGTTCTCCACAGATACGCAGTATTTT
J gene: TRBJ1-4; clone size: .; V gene: TRBV5-1; D gene: .; CDR3 protein: CASNYRVNEKLFF; CDR3 DNA: TGCGCCAGTAACTACAGGGTTAATGAAAAACTGTTTTTT
J gene: TRBJ1-1; clone size: .; V gene: TRBV6-1; D gene: TRBD1; CDR3 protein: CASSEGQGSPEAFF; CDR3 DNA: TGTGCCAGCAGTGAGGGACAGGGGAGTCCTGAAGCTTTCTTT
J gene: TRBJ1-4; clone size: .; V gene: TRBV7-9; D gene: .; CDR3 protein: CASSLEGGQPNEKLFF; CDR3 DNA: TGTGCCAGCAGCTTAGAAGGAGGACAGCCCAATGAAAAACTGTTTTTT
J gene: TRBJ2-1; clone size: .; V gene: TRBV5-1; D gene: TRBD1; CDR3 protein: CASSSLTGTGRGNEQFF; CDR3 DNA: TGCGCCAGCAGCTCATTGACCGGGACAGGGAGAGGCAATGAGCAGTTCTTC
J gene: TRBJ2-7; clone size: .; V gene: TRBV4-1; D gene: .; CDR3 protein: CASSPWSGYYEQYF; CDR3 DNA: TGCGCCAGCAGCCCTTGGAGCGGCTACTACGAGCAGTACTTC
J gene: TRBJ2-2; clone size: .; V gene: TRBV7-9; D gene: TRBD2; CDR3 protein: CASSFSSGVNTGELFF; CDR3 DNA: TGTGCCAGCAGCTTCTCTAGCGGGGTTAACACCGGGGAGCTGTTTTTT
J gene: TRBJ1-3; clone size: .; V gene: TRBV6-1; D gene: .; CDR3 protein: CASSEFVGNTIYF; CDR3 DNA: TGTGCCAGCAGTGAATTCGTCGGAAACACCATATATTTT
J gene: TRBJ1-5; clone size: .; V gene: TRBV28; D gene: TRBD1; CDR3 protein: CASIVQGTSNQPQHF; CDR3 DNA: TGTGCCAGCATCGTACAGGGGACGAGCAATCAGCCCCAGCATTTT
J gene: TRBJ2-7; clone size: .; V gene: TRBV10-3; D gene: TRBD1; CDR3 protein: CAISAGQGNYEQYF; CDR3 DNA: TGTGCCATCAGTGCAGGACAGGGAAACTACGAGCAGTACTTC
J gene: TRBJ1-6; clone size: .; V gene: TRBV11-2; D gene: .; CDR3 protein: CASSSSPRDYNSPLHF; CDR3 DNA: TGTGCCAGCAGCTCAAGCCCCAGGGACTATAATTCACCCCTCCACTTT
J gene: TRBJ2-7; clone size: .; V gene: TRBV18; D gene: TRBD1; CDR3 protein: CASSPQEGQGINEQYF; CDR3 DNA: TGTGCCAGCTCACCACAGGAGGGACAGGGGATAAACGAGCAGTACTTC
J gene: TRBJ2-3; clone size: .; V gene: TRBV20-1; D gene: .; CDR3 protein: CSVSGTDTQYF; CDR3 DNA: TGCAGTGTTTCGGGCACAGATACGCAGTATTTT
J gene: TRBJ2-7; clone size: .; V gene: TRBV7-2; D gene: .; CDR3 protein: CASSQSLPSSYEQYF; CDR3 DNA: TGTGCCAGCAGTCAATCTCTCCCGAGCTCCTACGAGCAGTACTTC
J gene: TRBJ1-2; clone size: .; V gene: TRBV5-4; D gene: TRBD1; CDR3 protein: CASSWDRGDYGYTF; CDR3 DNA: TGTGCCAGCAGCTGGGACAGGGGAGACTATGGCTACACCTTC
J gene: TRBJ2-1; clone size: .; V gene: TRBV10-3; D gene: TRBD2; CDR3 protein: CAISDGRSSYNEQFF; CDR3 DNA: TGTGCCATCAGTGACGGGAGGAGCTCCTACAATGAGCAGTTCTTC
J gene: TRBJ2-5; clone size: .; V gene: TRBV7-7; D gene: .; CDR3 protein: CASSPSVAQTQYF; CDR3 DNA: TGTGCTAGCAGCCCCTCGGTAGCGCAGACCCAGTACTTC
J gene: TRBJ2-5; clone size: .; V gene: TRBV3-1/TRBV3-2; D gene: TRBD1; CDR3 protein: CASSQDHRAGGQETQYF; CDR3 DNA: TGTGCCAGCAGCCAAGATCATAGGGCAGGGGGACAAGAGACCCAGTACTTC
J gene: TRBJ1-4; clone size: .; V gene: TRBV7-9; D gene: TRBD1; CDR3 protein: CASSLGRGQGNEKLFF; CDR3 DNA: TGTGCCAGCAGCTTAGGTAGAGGACAGGGAAATGAAAAACTGTTTTTT
J gene: TRBJ1-1; clone size: .; V gene: TRBV3-1/TRBV3-2; D gene: .; CDR3 protein: CASSPRTGVYEAFF; CDR3 DNA: TGTGCCAGCAGCCCTCGAACAGGAGTGTATGAAGCTTTCTTT
J gene: TRBJ1-6; clone size: few; V gene: TRBV4-1; D gene: .; CDR3 protein: CASSQALLLDRYNSPLHF; CDR3 DNA: TGCGCCAGCAGCCAGGCCTTGCTGCTTGACAGATATAATTCACCCCTCCACTTT
J gene: TRBJ2-1; clone size: .; V gene: TRBV2; D gene: .; CDR3 protein: CASSGGGHSYNEQFF; CDR3 DNA: TGTGCCAGCAGTGGTGGGGGCCACTCCTACAATGAGCAGTTCTTC
J gene: TRBJ2-7; clone size: .; V gene: TRBV20-1; D gene: TRBD1; CDR3 protein: CSASFQGAPNEQYF; CDR3 DNA: TGCAGTGCTAGTTTCCAGGGGGCGCCGAACGAGCAGTACTTC
J gene: TRBJ2-7; clone size: .; V gene: TRBV3-1/TRBV3-2; D gene: TRBD2; CDR3 protein: CASSLSGRSFLEQYF; CDR3 DNA: TGTGCCAGCAGTCTAAGCGGGAGGTCTTTTTTGGAGCAGTACTTC
J gene: TRBJ2-5; clone size: .; V gene: TRBV18; D gene: TRBD2; CDR3 protein: CASSERLAGEETQYF; CDR3 DNA: TGTGCCAGCTCAGAAAGACTAGCGGGGGAAGAGACCCAGTACTTC
J gene: TRBJ1-5; clone size: .; V gene: TRBV15; D gene: .; CDR3 protein: CATSRVAQPQHF; CDR3 DNA: TGTGCCACCAGCAGAGTAGCCCAGCCCCAGCATTTT
J gene: TRBJ1-4; clone size: .; V gene: TRBV5-4; D gene: .; CDR3 protein: CASSLRGGFNEKLFF; CDR3 DNA: TGTGCCAGCAGCTTGAGGGGGGGCTTTAATGAAAAACTGTTTTTT
J gene: TRBJ2-1; clone size: .; V gene: TRBV6-4; D gene: TRBD2; CDR3 protein: CASSDSAGVGHNEQFF; CDR3 DNA: TGTGCCAGCAGTGACTCGGCGGGAGTAGGCCACAATGAGCAGTTCTTC
J gene: TRBJ2-1; clone size: .; V gene: TRBV27; D gene: .; CDR3 protein: CASGRALGSASDNEQFF; CDR3 DNA: TGTGCCAGCGGTAGGGCCCTTGGTAGCGCTTCGGACAATGAGCAGTTCTTC
J gene: TRBJ2-7; clone size: .; V gene: TRBV28; D gene: .; CDR3 protein: CASSPLPLSGSEQYF; CDR3 DNA: TGTGCCAGCAGCCCTCTACCGCTCTCAGGGTCCGAGCAGTACTTC
J gene: TRBJ2-3; clone size: .; V gene: TRBV3-1/TRBV3-2; D gene: TRBD2; CDR3 protein: CASSLAGGPAGTQYF; CDR3 DNA: TGTGCCAGCAGTCTAGCGGGGGGACCAGCTGGTACGCAGTATTTT
J gene: TRBJ1-5; clone size: once; V gene: TRBV5-6; D gene: .; CDR3 protein: CASSLRGNQPQHF; CDR3 DNA: TGTGCCAGCAGCTTGAGGGGGAATCAGCCCCAGCATTTT
J gene: TRBJ1-1; clone size: .; V gene: TRBV5-5; D gene: .; CDR3 protein: CASSLVLGVTEAFF; CDR3 DNA: TGTGCCAGCAGCTTGGTGCTAGGCGTCACTGAAGCTTTCTTT
J gene: TRBJ2-2; clone size: .; V gene: TRBV10-3; D gene: .; CDR3 protein: CAISESQVTGELFF; CDR3 DNA: TGTGCCATCAGTGAGTCGCAGGTCACCGGGGAGCTGTTTTTT
J gene: TRBJ2-1; clone size: .; V gene: TRBV6-5; D gene: .; CDR3 protein: CASSSPYNEQFF; CDR3 DNA: TGTGCCAGCAGCTCCCCTTACAATGAGCAGTTCTTC
J gene: TRBJ1-1; clone size: .; V gene: TRBV7-8; D gene: TRBD1; CDR3 protein: CASSPDRGEAFF; CDR3 DNA: TGTGCCAGCAGCCCCGACAGGGGTGAAGCTTTCTTT
J gene: TRBJ2-7; clone size: .; V gene: TRBV25-1; D gene: TRBD2; CDR3 protein: CASSEDRGASGRKYF; CDR3 DNA: TGTGCCAGCAGTGAGGACAGGGGCGCTAGCGGGAGGAAGTACTTC
J gene: TRBJ1-2; clone size: once; V gene: TRBV5-1; D gene: .; CDR3 protein: CASSFDRQNYGYTF; CDR3 DNA: TGCGCCAGCAGCTTTGATAGACAGAACTATGGCTACACCTTC
J gene: TRBJ2-1; clone size: .; V gene: TRBV10-3; D gene: TRBD2; CDR3 protein: CAISESGRSYNEQFF; CDR3 DNA: TGTGCCATCAGTGAGAGCGGGAGGTCCTACAATGAGCAGTTCTTC
J gene: TRBJ2-7; clone size: .; V gene: TRBV10-3; D gene: TRBD1; CDR3 protein: CAISYTGQRSYEQYF; CDR3 DNA: TGTGCCATCAGCTATACGGGACAGCGCTCCTACGAGCAGTACTTC
J gene: TRBJ2-3; clone size: .; V gene: TRBV19; D gene: .; CDR3 protein: CASSTRGDTQYF; CDR3 DNA: TGTGCCAGTAGTACCCGCGGGGATACGCAGTATTTT
J gene: TRBJ2-7; clone size: .; V gene: TRBV6-1; D gene: TRBD2; CDR3 protein: CASSENALSLAATYEQYF; CDR3 DNA: TGTGCCAGCAGTGAAAACGCCCTTTCACTAGCGGCGACCTACGAGCAGTACTTC
J gene: TRBJ1-1; clone size: once; V gene: TRBV7-9; D gene: .; CDR3 protein: CASSFGFGAFF; CDR3 DNA: TGTGCCAGCAGCTTCGGGTTTGGTGCTTTCTTT
J gene: TRBJ1-6; clone size: few; V gene: TRBV21-1; D gene: .; CDR3 protein: CASSKAGGYNSPLHF; CDR3 DNA: TGTGCCAGCAGCAAAGCTGGAGGCTATAATTCACCCCTCCACTTT
J gene: TRBJ1-1; clone size: many; V gene: TRBV5-1; D gene: .; CDR3 protein: CASSLVSPGTSNTEAFF; CDR3 DNA: TGCGCCAGCAGCTTGGTTAGTCCCGGGACTTCTAACACTGAAGCTTTCTTT
J gene: TRBJ1-1; clone size: .; V gene: TRBV6-5; D gene: .; CDR3 protein: CASSYGAMNTEAFF; CDR3 DNA: TGTGCCAGCAGTTATGGGGCCATGAACACTGAAGCTTTCTTT